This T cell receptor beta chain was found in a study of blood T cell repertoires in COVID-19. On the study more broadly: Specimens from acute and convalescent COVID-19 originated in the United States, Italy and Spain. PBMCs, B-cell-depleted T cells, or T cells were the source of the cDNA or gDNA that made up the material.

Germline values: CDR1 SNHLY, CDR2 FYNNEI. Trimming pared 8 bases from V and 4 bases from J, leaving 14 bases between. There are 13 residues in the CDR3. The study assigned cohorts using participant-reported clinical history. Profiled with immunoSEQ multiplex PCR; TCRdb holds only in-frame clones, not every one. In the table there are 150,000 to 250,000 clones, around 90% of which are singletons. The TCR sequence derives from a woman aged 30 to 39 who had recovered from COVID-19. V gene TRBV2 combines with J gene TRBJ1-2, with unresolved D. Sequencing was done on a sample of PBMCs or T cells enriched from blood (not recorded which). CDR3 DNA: TGTGCCAGCTTAATTGGCCCTGCCTATGGCTACACCTTC. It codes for CASLIGPAYGYTF.